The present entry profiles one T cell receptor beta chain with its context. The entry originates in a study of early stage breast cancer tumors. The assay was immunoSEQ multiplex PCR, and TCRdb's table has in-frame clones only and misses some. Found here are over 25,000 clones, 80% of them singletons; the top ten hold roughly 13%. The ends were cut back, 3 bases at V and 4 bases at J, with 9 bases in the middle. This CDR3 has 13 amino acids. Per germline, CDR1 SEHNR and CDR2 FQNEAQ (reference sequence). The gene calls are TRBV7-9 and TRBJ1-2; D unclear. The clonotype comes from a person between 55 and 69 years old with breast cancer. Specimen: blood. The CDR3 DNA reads TGTGCCAGCAGCTTGGGCGACACCTATGGCTACACCTTC. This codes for CASSLGDTYGYTF.